This T cell receptor beta chain emerged from a study of neurological immune-mediated disorders. Per sequencing run, 15-18 subjects together gave over 180 million TCR-beta sequences. TCRdb reprocessed the 5' RACE reads with MiXCR, giving one entry per CDR3 protein. The table shows 50,000 to 70,000 distinct CDR3 sequences, with nearly 3.5% occurring only once. Study results and limitations: Expansion of TCR clones was greatest in HTLV-1-associated myelopathy and smallest in multiple sclerosis, where it fell below that of healthy controls. When the repertoires were grouped phylogenetically, those of 18 of the 34 multiple sclerosis patients came together in a single cluster of related CDR3 sequences, which points to a possible repertoire-level signature.

This clonotype was recorded many times. Its specificity is not known. Sequencing was carried out using PBMCs. The sequence was collected from a middle-aged man with multiple sclerosis.

The DNA for the CDR3 is TGCGCCAGCACCCAAGAGACGGCAGGTAACACTGAAGCTTTCTTT. It yields the protein CASTQETAGNTEAFF. This sequence joins TRBV5-1 and TRBJ1-1; D remains ambiguous. The CDR3 totals 15 residues. V lost 6 bases and J 2 bases, leaving 17 bases between the germline ends. Germline V gene lookup returns CDR1 SGHRS and CDR2 YFSETQ. Full variable domain (missing parts from reference TRBV5-1 and TRBJ1-1): KAGVTQTPRYLIKTRGQQVTLSCSPISGHRSVSWYQQTPGQGLQFLFEYFSETQRNKGNFPGRFSGRQFSNSRSEMNVSTLELGDSALYLCASTQETAGNTEAFFGQGTRLTVV.